This TCR beta chain stems from a study of lymphopenia after photon versus proton radiotherapy. Generated by immunoSEQ multiplex PCR, the TCRdb table keeps only in-frame clones and is missing some. The table shows approximately 91,000 clones, with 65% to 85% occurring only once. Study-wide points: After the lymphocyte nadir, photon-treated repertoires showed oligoclonal expansion, especially of CD8+ Temra cells.

As regards this clone: Its antigen is as yet unknown.

Germline lookup yields CDR1 MGHRA and CDR2 YSYEKL. This CDR3 spans 17 amino acids. Trimming took 1 base from V and 1 from J, leaving 14 bases between them. Sequences were derived from peripheral blood, sampled from a patient treated with proton-based radiotherapy. This receptor was identified in a man in his sixties with pancreatic cancer. The chain couples TRBV4-1 to TRBJ2-1, with D maybe TRBD2 (6 bases). CDR3: CASSQGGSGGSYNEQFF. The CDR3 bases are TGCGCCAGCAGCCAAGGGGGCAGCGGAGGGTCCTACAATGAGCAGTTCTTC.